These T cell receptor beta chains were read from a single sample in a study of a mutant IDH1 vaccine in newly diagnosed glioma. Generated by immunoSEQ multiplex PCR, the TCRdb table keeps only in-frame clones and is missing some. Of 60,000 or so clones listed, 84% are singletons. Their cognate antigens are unknown. Sequenced here: PBMCs, sampled from a glioma patient whose treatment included an IDH1 peptide vaccine. The receptors stem from a man younger than 45 with glioma. The CDR3 runs from the conserved cysteine through the conserved F or W. The D gene is left open where the match is weak. Clone size is stated in some rows and not others, as once, few, many or a class when expanded.

clone size	V gene	J gene	D gene	CDR3 protein	CDR3 DNA
NA	TRBV28	TRBJ2-7	TRBD1	CASSSGGTGAYEQYF	TGTGCCAGCAGTTCAGGTGGGACAGGGGCCTACGAGCAGTACTTC
NA	TRBV30	TRBJ1-1	NA	CAWSLRGSTEAFF	TGTGCCTGGAGTCTTAGGGGCAGCACTGAAGCTTTCTTT
NA	TRBV6-1	TRBJ1-4	NA	CASSRGYGEKLFF	TGTGCCAGCAGTAGGGGGTACGGTGAAAAACTGTTTTTT
NA	TRBV2	TRBJ1-5	NA	CASSEDNYSNQPQHF	TGTGCCAGCAGTGAAGACAACTATAGCAATCAGCCCCAGCATTTT
few	TRBV6-5	TRBJ1-2	TRBD1	CASSPGTGNGYTF	TGTGCCAGCAGCCCCGGGACAGGGAATGGCTACACCTTC
once	TRBV7-9	TRBJ2-2	NA	CASSLLGVGELFF	TGTGCCAGCAGCTTACTCGGGGTCGGGGAGCTGTTTTTT
NA	TRBV19	TRBJ2-1	TRBD1	CASSFRDRGHVPYNEQFF	TGTGCCAGTAGTTTCCGGGACAGGGGGCATGTGCCCTACAATGAGCAGTTCTTC
NA	TRBV12-5	TRBJ2-1	TRBD2	CASGSHPRLAGAYNEQFF	TGTGCTAGTGGTTCGCATCCTCGACTAGCGGGGGCCTACAATGAGCAGTTCTTC
NA	TRBV6-5	TRBJ1-5	NA	CASSSRDSNQPQHF	TGTGCCAGCAGTTCCAGGGATAGCAATCAGCCCCAGCATTTT
NA	TRBV15	TRBJ2-1	NA	CATSRDRAGDYNEQFF	TGTGCCACCAGCAGAGATCGGGCAGGGGATTACAATGAGCAGTTCTTC
NA	TRBV6-5	TRBJ1-1	TRBD1	CASSYSIQGGTEAFF	TGTGCCAGCAGTTACTCGATACAGGGGGGGACTGAAGCTTTCTTT
NA	TRBV27	TRBJ2-6	NA	CASSEAGGTGANVLTF	TGTGCCAGCAGTGAGGCAGGAGGGACTGGGGCCAACGTCCTGACTTTC
NA	TRBV18	TRBJ2-7	NA	CASSPGHEQYF	TGTGCCAGCTCACCAGGACACGAGCAGTACTTC
NA	TRBV5-1	TRBJ1-1	NA	CASSLFGQNTEAFF	TGCGCCAGCAGCTTGTTTGGACAGAACACTGAAGCTTTCTTT
NA	TRBV5-1	TRBJ2-5	TRBD2	CASSGGLAGGSHETQYF	TGCGCCAGCAGCGGCGGACTAGCGGGGGGGAGCCACGAGACCCAGTACTTC
once	TRBV11-2	TRBJ2-1	TRBD1	CASSFGQGAYNEQFF	TGTGCCAGCAGCTTTGGGCAGGGGGCGTACAATGAGCAGTTCTTC
NA	TRBV6-5	TRBJ1-6	NA	CASSPGNNSPLHF	TGTGCCAGCAGCCCAGGCAATAATTCACCCCTCCACTTT
NA	TRBV5-1	TRBJ2-1	NA	CASRVAGYNEQFF	TGCGCCAGCAGGGTGGCAGGCTACAATGAGCAGTTCTTC
NA	TRBV11-2	TRBJ1-1	NA	CASSSLLRGGTEAFF	TGTGCCAGCAGCTCGCTTCTCCGGGGGGGCACTGAAGCTTTCTTT
NA	TRBV4-1	TRBJ2-7	NA	CASSQDQWGRTYEQYF	TGCGCCAGCAGCCAAGATCAGTGGGGTAGAACCTACGAGCAGTACTTC
NA	TRBV18	TRBJ1-4	TRBD1	CASSPGQGGEKLFF	TGTGCCAGCTCACCGGGACAGGGTGGTGAAAAACTGTTTTTT
NA	TRBV7-2	TRBJ2-2	NA	CASSPNIRAVRTGELFF	TGTGCCAGCAGCCCAAATATCAGGGCAGTCCGCACCGGGGAGCTGTTTTTT
NA	TRBV5-6	TRBJ1-6	TRBD1	CASSRTYGTVGSYNSPLHF	TGTGCCAGCAGCCGAACGTACGGGACAGTAGGCTCCTATAATTCACCCCTCCACTTT
NA	TRBV5-1	TRBJ2-7	NA	CASSLEFDRFEQYF	TGCGCCAGCAGCTTGGAGTTTGACCGTTTTGAGCAGTACTTC
NA	TRBV18	TRBJ1-1	NA	CASSPPGGTEAFF	TGTGCCAGCTCACCACCGGGAGGCACTGAAGCTTTCTTT